These 19 T cell receptor beta chains were sequenced from one sample in a study of human T cells and chemical hapten exposure. MiXCR was run by TCRdb on the RACE reads, yielding one entry per CDR3 protein. The table has 99,000 or so distinct CDR3 sequences, about a tenth seen once; the top ten hold approximately 3.3%. Time point given: pre-sensitization, week 0. The treatment: therapeutic diphenylcyclopropenone sensitization with weekly scalp DPC. The sample was whole blood, taken in connection with sensitization to the hapten diphenylcyclopropenone (DPC). These receptors were obtained from a woman aged 60-75 years with alopecia areata. Some clones in this sample may be carry-over from other donors' samples.

This sequence joins TRBV7-9 and TRBJ2-7; possible D gene TRBD2, 5 bases. The CDR3 is 15 amino acids. V lost 3 bases and J lost 2, with 14 bases in between. Germline V lookup: CDR1 SEHNR, CDR2 FQNEAQ (reference sequence). The CDR3 region is CASSFSGSPPYEQYF. CDR3 nucleotide sequence: TGTGCCAGCAGCTTTTCTGGGAGTCCCCCCTACGAGCAGTACTTC.

The rearrangement links TRBV9 to TRBJ1-1, with TRBD1 as a possible D gene (5 bases). Between the trimmed V and J ends, which lost 0 bases and 3 bases, there was a span of 12 bases. This CDR3 has 15 amino acids. Germline lookup yields CDR1 SGDLS and CDR2 YYNGEE. The CDR3 DNA reads TGTGCCAGCAGCGTAGCGGGCACAGGCTACACTGAAGCTTTCTTT. It is translated as CASSVAGTGYTEAFF.

This clonotype was picked up many times. This chain uses TRBV10-3 with TRBJ2-1; TRBD2 is a possible D gene (7 bases). Between the trimmed V and J ends, which lost 5 bases and 4 bases, there was a span of 15 bases. The CDR3 consists of 15 residues. Germline values: CDR1 ENHRY, CDR2 SYGVKD. CDR3 region: CAISSGGGRYNEQFF. The CDR3 DNA follows: TGTGCCATCAGTTCCGGCGGGGGCCGTTACAATGAGCAGTTCTTC.

This clonotype was seen repeatedly, ten times or more. The J gene is TRBJ1-2, the V gene TRBV24-1; TRBD1 might be the D (5 bases). Trimming took 3 bases from V and 3 from J, leaving 10 bases between them. The germline gives CDR1 KGHDR, CDR2 SFDVKD. The CDR3 runs 14 residues. The CDR3 protein is CATSDPGRDYGYTF. Here the CDR3 DNA reads TGTGCCACCAGTGATCCGGGGCGCGACTATGGCTACACCTTC.

This chain links TRBV12-3 or TRBV12-4 with TRBJ2-5, with a weak D call TRBD2 (6 bases). The CDR3 runs to 14 residues. V was cut by 1 base and J by 6 bases, with 12 bases left in between. For the CDR3, the DNA is TGTGCCAGCAGTTTAGGGGGGGACTTGAAGACCCAGTACTTC. Translating gives CASSLGGDLKTQYF.

This clonotype occurred a few times. The chain couples TRBV30 to TRBJ1-2; D unclear. This CDR3 contains 11 residues. V was trimmed by 5 bases and J by 6 bases, leaving 10 bases between them. CDR1 is GTSNPN and CDR2 is SVGIG in the germline V gene (reference sequence). CDR3 DNA: TGTGCCTGGTCGACTGTGAATGGCTACACCTTC. Amino acids: CAWSTVNGYTF.

This clonotype has ten or more counts. This rearrangement joins TRBV3-1 to TRBJ2-1; D is ambiguous. Germline CDR1 is LGHDT and CDR2 is YNNKEL (reference sequence). This CDR3 spans 14 amino acids. Trimming took 4 bases from V and 5 from J, leaving 12 bases between them. The CDR3 DNA reads as TGTGCCAGCAGCCCTAGTGGTCGGCACAATGAGCAGTTCTTC. It encodes CASSPSGRHNEQFF.

A note on this clonotype: This may come from a read error, since a much larger clone is one base off. The rearrangement links TRBV2 to TRBJ2-7; either TRBD1 or TRBD2 may supply D (5 bases each). CDR1 SNHLY and CDR2 FYNNEI come from the germline V gene. This CDR3 has 15 residues. CDR3 in DNA: TGTGCCAGCACGCGCAGCAGGGACCAAGCCTACAAGCAGTACTTC. This translates into CASTRSRDQAYKQYF.

Ten or more counts support this clonotype. J is TRBJ1-2 and V is TRBV5-4, with D hard to call. Between the trimmed V and J ends, which lost 4 bases and 7 bases, there was a span of 11 bases. The CDR3 spans 12 residues. Looked up from germline, CDR1 is SGHNT and CDR2 is YYREEE (reference sequence). CDR3 coding DNA: TGTGCCAGCAGCCCTGCTACCGCTGGCTACACCTTC. It yields the protein CASSPATAGYTF. The complete variable domain, with remaining parts taken from reference TRBV5-4 and TRBJ1-2, reads ETGVTQSPTHLIKTRGQQVTLRCSSQSGHNTVSWYQQALGQGPQFIFQYYREEENGRGNFPPRFSGLQFPNYSSELNVNALELDDSALYLCASSPATAGYTFGSGTRLTVV.

In this sample, this clonotype turned up a few times. The chain joins TRBV19 to TRBJ1-2; D remains ambiguous. The CDR3 consists of 13 residues. V was pared by 3 bases and J by 6 bases, with 11 bases between. Germline assignment: CDR1 LNHDA and CDR2 SQIVND (reference sequence). CDR3 residues: CASSIALGDGYTF. In DNA, the CDR3 is TGTGCCAGTAGTATCGCCTTAGGAGATGGCTACACCTTC.

This clonotype was observed a handful of times. V is TRBV2 and J is TRBJ1-3; possible D gene TRBD1, 6 bases. Per germline, CDR1 SNHLY and CDR2 FYNNEI. The CDR3 spans 15 residues. The ends were cut back, 4 bases at V and 4 bases at J, with 14 bases in the middle. CDR3 nucleotide sequence: TGTGCCAGCAGTGCGGGCAGGGGCCGGGGAAACACCATATATTTT. This translates into CASSAGRGRGNTIYF. The whole variable domain, filled in from reference TRBV2 and TRBJ1-3, reads EPEVTQTPSHQVTQMGQEVILRCVPISNHLYFYWYRQILGQKVEFLVSFYNNEISEKSEIFDDQFSVERPDGSNFTLKIRSTKLEDSAMYFCASSAGRGRGNTIYFGEGSWLTVV.

The rearrangement joins TRBV7-3 to TRBJ2-6; D is perhaps TRBD1 (6 bases). Per the germline V gene, CDR1 is SGHTA and CDR2 is FQGTGA. V lost 2 bases to trimming and J lost 2 bases, with 10 bases between them. CDR3 size: 16 residues. CDR3 sequence (DNA): TGTGCCAGCAGCTTATCTGGGGGCCCTGGGGCCAACGTCCTGACTTTC. Encoded protein: CASSLSGGPGANVLTF.

This clonotype was detected many times. The chain carries TRBV18 and TRBJ2-1, with TRBD1 as a possible D gene (6 bases). V gave up 4 bases and J gave up 6 bases, with 13 bases separating them. The germline gives CDR1 KGHSH, CDR2 LQKENI. The CDR3 totals 14 residues. The CDR3 protein is CASSLAGVGNEQFF. Here the CDR3 DNA reads TGTGCCAGCTCACTTGCAGGGGTGGGCAATGAGCAGTTCTTC.

Comment on this clonotype: A much larger clone sits a single nucleotide away, making a read error possible. The J gene is TRBJ2-3, the V gene TRBV20-1; D possibly uses TRBD1 or TRBD2 (5 bases each). CDR3 length: 13 residues. V was clipped by 1 base and J by 6 bases, with 11 bases between them. In germline, CDR1 is DFQATT, CDR2 SNEGSKA (reference sequence). The CDR3 DNA is TGCAGTGCTAGAGCGAGGGGAATGGATACGCAGTATTTT. It encodes CSARARGMDTQYF.

This clonotype was counted ten times or more. The chain joins TRBV20-1 to TRBJ2-1, with 16 positions matching TRBD2. The CDR3 has 18 residues. Germline V lookup: CDR1 DFQATT, CDR2 SNEGSKA (reference sequence). V lost 7 bases, J lost 8 bases, and 17 bases stayed unmatched. This chain's CDR3 is CSVMPPPGTSGGADEQFF. In nucleotides, the CDR3 is TGCAGTGTAATGCCCCCCCCTGGGACTAGCGGGGGGGCCGATGAGCAGTTCTTC.

This chain connects TRBV10-1 to TRBJ2-7; possibly TRBD1 or TRBD2 for D (5 bases each). The V gene's germline CDR1 is WNHNN and CDR2 SYGVQD (reference sequence). V was clipped by 8 bases and J by 9 bases, with 17 bases between them. The CDR3 spans 12 residues. CDR3 nucleotide sequence: TGCGCCAGCGGAACAGGCCCTGGGGGGCAGTACTTC. Translation gives CASGTGPGGQYF.

This clonotype occurred many times. The germline gene is not matched at one end of the junction; a read error may be the cause. The rearrangement uses TRBV7-7 and TRBJ2-3, with D uncertain. The germline V gene encodes CDR1 SSHAT and CDR2 FNYEAQ (reference sequence). CDR3 size: 14 residues. The chain's CDR3 is CASSLTRRADTQYF. The DNA of the CDR3 is TGTGCTAGCAGCTTAACGCGGCGCGCAGATACGCAGTATTTT.

This clonotype showed up many times. The chain joins TRBV7-6 to TRBJ2-3; no clear D gene. Trimming shortened V by 1 base and J by 5 bases, and 10 bases separated the two germline ends. Germline assignment: CDR1 SGHVS and CDR2 FNYEAQ. CDR3 length: 14 residues. The CDR3 nucleotides are TGTGCCAGCAGCTTAGTCGGTGATGTAGATACGCAGTATTTT. This translates into CASSLVGDVDTQYF.

There are many counts of this clonotype. The chain has TRBV7-6 and TRBJ2-3; D not resolved. In germline, CDR1 is SGHVS, CDR2 FNYEAQ. Trimming cost V 4 bases and J 4 bases, with 9 bases left between them. The CDR3 has 13 amino acids. As DNA, the CDR3 is TGTGCCAGCAGCTCCCCCCTTCCAGATACGCAGTATTTT. Translation: CASSSPLPDTQYF.